A single sample is the source of the 30 T cell receptor beta chains below, sequenced in a study of T-cell memory formation after mild COVID-19. TCRdb reprocessed the 5' RACE reads with MiXCR, giving one entry per CDR3 protein. Among fewer than 700,000 distinct CDR3 sequences, less than 25% were seen once, and the ten largest hold 7% to 9%. Material: PBMCs or a T cell subset sorted from them (not recorded which). The receptors stem from an adult woman who had mild COVID-19 (a few samples of this study predate the infection). Cell type and time point are not known.

A few counts support this clonotype. The chain has TRBV9 and TRBJ1-5, with a weak D call TRBD1 (6 bases). V gave up 0 bases and J gave up 2 bases, with 6 bases separating them. The V gene's germline CDR1 is SGDLS and CDR2 YYNGEE. The CDR3 has 14 residues. This CDR3 is CASSVGTGNQPQHF. CDR3 in DNA: TGTGCCAGCAGCGTAGGGACAGGCAATCAGCCCCAGCATTTT.

This chain uses TRBV7-8 with TRBJ1-1; 7 bases line up with TRBD1. Per germline, CDR1 SGHVS and CDR2 FQNEAQ. The CDR3 loop spans 13 amino acids. With V trimmed by 5 bases and J by 6 bases, 6 bases remained unmatched. In DNA, the CDR3 is TGTGCCAGCAGCCCACAGGGGAATGCTGAAGCTTTCTTT. Amino acid sequence: CASSPQGNAEAFF.

The table lists this clonotype with a few counts. The chain uses TRBV11-2 and TRBJ2-5; D not resolved. The germline V gene has CDR1 SGHAT and CDR2 FQNNGV. V lost 8 bases, J lost 5 bases, and 15 bases lay in between. The CDR3 has 13 amino acids. Here the CDR3 DNA reads TGTGCCAGCGCACCTTGGTTATCGGAGACCCAGTACTTC. Protein sequence: CASAPWLSETQYF.

The chain has TRBV6-5 and TRBJ2-5; 9 bases are a match to TRBD1. The ends lost 4 bases at V and 4 bases at J; junction bases unmatched: 7. Germline CDR1 is MNHEY and CDR2 is SVGAGI. There are 15 residues in the CDR3. The CDR3 DNA reads TGTGCCAGCAGTTCCGACAGGGGGGGCAGAGAGACCCAGTACTTC. Protein: CASSSDRGGRETQYF.

This chain connects TRBV10-3 to TRBJ2-7; 14 bases match TRBD2. Germline V gene sequence: CDR1 ENHRY, CDR2 SYGVKD. CDR3 length: 14 amino acids. V was clipped by 10 bases and J by 4 bases; unmatched bases: 6. The CDR3 DNA follows: TGTGCCACGACTAGCGGGGGGGGCTTGTACGAGCAGTACTTC. Translation gives CATTSGGGLYEQYF.

The chain couples TRBV6-2 or TRBV6-3 to TRBJ1-6, with 10 bases matching TRBD1. Germline lookup yields CDR1 MNHEY and CDR2 SVGEGT. The CDR3 length is 15 residues. With V trimmed by 0 bases and J by 12 bases, 5 bases remained unmatched. DNA of the CDR3: TGTGCCAGCAGTTACTCGGGACAGGGGTACGGACCCCTCCACTTT. This codes for CASSYSGQGYGPLHF.

CDR3 sequence: CASSYSTEDPPEAFF. The CDR3 DNA reads TGTGCCAGCAGTTACTCGACGGAGGATCCCCCTGAAGCTTTCTTT. The chain is built from TRBV6-5 and TRBJ1-1; no firm D call. This CDR3 has 15 residues. V was cut by 0 bases and J by 6 bases, with 14 bases left in between. Germline CDR1 MNHEY, CDR2 SVGAGI.

The chain carries TRBV2 and TRBJ2-7; D not certain. Trimming removed 4 bases from V and 2 bases from J, with 6 bases in between. The CDR3 contains 12 residues. Germline-derived CDR1 and CDR2 are SNHLY and FYNNEI. CDR3 amino acids: CASSGNTYEQYF. The CDR3 DNA reads TGTGCCAGCAGTGGTAACACCTACGAGCAGTACTTC.

V is TRBV7-9 and J is TRBJ1-1, with a weak D call TRBD1 (5 bases). This CDR3 region has 15 residues. V lost 0 bases to trimming and J lost 1 base, with 9 bases between them. CDR1 is SEHNR, CDR2 FQNEAQ, per germline (reference sequence). CDR3 coding DNA: TGTGCCAGCAGCTTAGCGCTGGGACCGAACACTGAAGCTTTCTTT. It is translated as CASSLALGPNTEAFF.

The V call is TRBV5-4, the J call TRBJ2-1; D remains unclear. The V and J ends lost 2 bases and 6 bases respectively, with 12 bases between them. CDR3 length: 14 residues. Germline CDR1 SGHNT, CDR2 YYREEE (reference sequence). The CDR3 loop is CASSFDWAGNEQFF. The CDR3 DNA reads as TGTGCCAGCAGCTTTGACTGGGCCGGCAATGAGCAGTTCTTC. Combining the CDR3 with reference TRBV5-4 and TRBJ2-1 gives the whole variable domain ETGVTQSPTHLIKTRGQQVTLRCSSQSGHNTVSWYQQALGQGPQFIFQYYREEENGRGNFPPRFSGLQFPNYSSELNVNALELDDSALYLCASSFDWAGNEQFFGPGTRLTVL.

In this sample, this clonotype turned up a few times. The genes are TRBV4-1 and TRBJ1-2, with TRBD1 matching over 8 bases. In germline, CDR1 is MGHRA, CDR2 YSYEKL. V was pared by 0 bases and J by 8 bases, with 8 bases of the junction left unmatched. The CDR3 has 15 residues. CDR3 residues: CASSQDPGGVEGYTF. CDR3 bases: TGCGCCAGCAGCCAAGATCCAGGGGGCGTTGAAGGCTACACCTTC.

The V and J genes are TRBV5-1 and TRBJ1-1; D remains ambiguous. CDR3 size: 14 residues. Trimming removed 1 base from V and 1 base from J, with 8 bases in between. CDR1 is SGHRS and CDR2 is YFSETQ in the germline V gene. The CDR3 nucleotides are TGCGCCAGCAGCTTGATGGTTGAGAACACTGAAGCTTTCTTT. It specifies CASSLMVENTEAFF.

The V call is TRBV29-1, the J call TRBJ2-5; 12 bases are a match to TRBD2. Looked up from germline, CDR1 is SQVTM and CDR2 is ANQGSEA. J was trimmed by 2 bases and V by 4 bases; bases with no gene match: 5. The CDR3 covers 15 residues. The CDR3 here is CSVATSGGPQETQYF. The CDR3, as DNA: TGCAGCGTTGCGACTAGCGGGGGACCACAAGAGACCCAGTACTTC.

V gene TRBV3-1 combines with J gene TRBJ2-7, with 8 nucleotides matching TRBD2. Unmatched junction bases numbered 3, after V lost 2 bases and J lost 0 bases. CDR3 length: 15 residues. Germline V gene sequence: CDR1 LGHDT, CDR2 YNNKEL (reference sequence). The CDR3 sequence: CASSQIAGYSYEQYF. In DNA form, the CDR3 reads TGTGCCAGCAGCCAAATAGCGGGATACTCCTACGAGCAGTACTTC.

This clonotype has just a few counts. The gene calls are TRBV12-3 or TRBV12-4 and TRBJ1-2, with D maybe TRBD1 (6 bases). Deletions cut 6 bases from V and 8 bases from J, with 13 bases between. The CDR3 has 12 residues. CDR3 region: CASSLYREGYTF. CDR3 DNA: TGTGCCAGCAGCCTATACAGGGAAGGCTACACCTTC.

This chain links TRBV15 with TRBJ1-1, with no clear D. Germline CDR1 reads LNHNV; CDR2 reads YYDKDF (reference sequence). The germline V and J ends were trimmed by 0 bases and 1 base, with 9 bases remaining between them. The CDR3 loop spans 15 amino acids. The CDR3 reads CATSRDSRGNTEAFF. CDR3 nucleotide sequence: TGTGCCACCAGCAGAGATTCCCGCGGGAACACTGAAGCTTTCTTT.

The V call is TRBV12-3 or TRBV12-4, the J call TRBJ1-2; 8 bases map to TRBD1. Trimming at V came to 5 bases and at J to 2 bases, leaving 13 bases not matched to a gene. The CDR3 extends over 17 amino acids. The CDR3 is CASSGQGPFRLNYGYTF. The CDR3 coding sequence is TGTGCCAGCAGTGGACAGGGACCGTTCCGACTAAACTATGGCTACACCTTC.

A single count supports this clonotype. The V and J genes are TRBV5-6 and TRBJ1-2, with TRBD1 matching over 8 bases. Germline V CDR1 and CDR2: SGHDT, YYEEEE. The ends lost 0 bases at V and 6 bases at J; junction bases unmatched: 4. The CDR3 runs 14 residues. The CDR3 protein is CASSLDRGWNGYTF. CDR3 nucleotides: TGTGCCAGCAGCTTGGACAGGGGGTGGAATGGCTACACCTTC.

This clonotype was detected a few times. The rearrangement joins TRBV12-3 or TRBV12-4 to TRBJ2-5; D unresolved. The ends were cut back, 6 bases at V and 2 bases at J, with 13 bases in the middle. This CDR3 is built from 14 residues. CDR3 amino acids: CASSHGSDQETQYF. The CDR3 DNA sequence: TGTGCCAGCAGCCATGGATCGGATCAAGAGACCCAGTACTTC.

The chain couples TRBV29-1 to TRBJ1-5, with D possibly being TRBD1 (6 bases). Trimming cost V 4 bases and J 1 base, with 8 bases left between them. The CDR3 contains 13 residues. CDR1 SQVTM and CDR2 ANQGSEA come from the germline V gene. DNA for the CDR3: TGCAGCGTTGGACAGGCGAGCAATCAGCCCCAGCATTTT. Protein: CSVGQASNQPQHF.

The V and J genes are TRBV15 and TRBJ2-7; tentative D call: TRBD2 (6 bases). Germline values: CDR1 LNHNV, CDR2 YYDKDF (reference sequence). The CDR3 has 16 residues. V lost 0 bases, J lost 1 base, and 13 bases lay in between. The CDR3 here is CATSRDRRGRSYEQYF. The CDR3 nucleotides are TGTGCCACCAGCAGAGATCGGAGGGGAAGGTCCTACGAGCAGTACTTC.

The genes are TRBV6-5 and TRBJ1-2, with D unresolved. V gave up 10 bases and J gave up 8 bases, with 23 bases separating them. Germline loops: CDR1 MNHEY, CDR2 SVGAGI. CDR3 length: 14 residues. The CDR3 region is CATTTGEGVWGYTF. In nucleotides, the CDR3 is TGTGCCACCACGACCGGGGAGGGTGTCTGGGGCTACACCTTC.

This clonotype was picked up a small number of times. This chain connects TRBV5-1 to TRBJ1-2; maybe TRBD1 (5 bases). Per germline, CDR1 SGHRS and CDR2 YFSETQ. There are 13 residues in the CDR3. Trimming cost V 0 bases and J 8 bases, with 11 bases left between them. CDR3 nucleotide sequence: TGCGCCAGCAGCTTGGCAGGGTTGAGCGGCTACACCTTC. Its protein is CASSLAGLSGYTF.

The chain joins TRBV29-1 to TRBJ2-7; no reliable D call. V was shortened by 5 bases and J by 4 bases, with 12 bases between the two germline ends. The CDR3 is 12 residues long. Germline V lookup: CDR1 SQVTM, CDR2 ANQGSEA. The CDR3 reads CSVKGVGYEQYF. CDR3 in DNA: TGCAGCGTTAAGGGTGTGGGGTACGAGCAGTACTTC.

A few counts support this clonotype. The chain recombines TRBV15 with TRBJ1-5, with D perhaps TRBD1 (5 bases). This CDR3 comprises 16 residues. Germline CDR1 is LNHNV and CDR2 is YYDKDF (reference sequence). Trimming stripped 0 bases from V and 2 bases from J, with 11 bases between. CDR3 loop: CATSRDLTAGNQPQHF. DNA for the CDR3: TGTGCCACCAGCAGAGATCTGACAGCGGGCAATCAGCCCCAGCATTTT.

There are a few counts of this clonotype. This chain connects TRBV25-1 to TRBJ1-1; D ambiguous. Looked up from germline, CDR1 is MGHDK and CDR2 is SYGVNS. V shed 1 base and J shed 2 bases, with 11 bases lying between them. The CDR3 contains 15 residues. CDR3 DNA: TGTGCCAGCAGTGAATCGTGGAAAATCAACACTGAAGCTTTCTTT. This codes for CASSESWKINTEAFF.

This rearrangement joins TRBV29-1 to TRBJ2-7; D is unclear. Trimming removed 1 base at V and 2 bases at J, with 9 bases between. This CDR3 region has 13 residues. Germline loops: CDR1 SQVTM, CDR2 ANQGSEA. CDR3 residues: CSVEASEAYEQYF. Here the CDR3 DNA reads TGCAGCGTTGAAGCGAGCGAGGCCTACGAGCAGTACTTC.

The sample holds a few counts of this clonotype. The chain joins TRBV20-1 to TRBJ2-3, with D perhaps matching TRBD1 or TRBD2 (6 bases each). The CDR3 is made up of 16 amino acids. Per germline, CDR1 DFQATT and CDR2 SNEGSKA (reference sequence). V was trimmed by 4 bases and J by 0 bases, leaving 17 bases between them. This chain's CDR3 is CSATRGQALSTDTQYF. CDR3 bases: TGCAGTGCTACCCGGGGGCAAGCGCTAAGCACAGATACGCAGTATTTT.

CDR3 nucleotides: TGCGCCAGCACCGGGACCACCGCAAAGGACGGGGAGCTGTTTTTT. Translated: CASTGTTAKDGELFF. The chain couples TRBV5-1 to TRBJ2-2; D could derive from TRBD1 or TRBD2 (5 bases each). There are 15 residues in the CDR3. CDR1 and CDR2 (germline): SGHRS, YFSETQ. V lost 6 bases to trimming and J lost 7 bases, with 19 bases between them.

This clonotype was observed a few times. The rearrangement joins TRBV4-1 to TRBJ2-3; D is unclear. Trimming took off 8 bases at V and 6 bases at J, with 18 bases between the two ends. The CDR3 has 14 residues. Germline V gene data show CDR1 as MGHRA and CDR2 as YSYEKL. CDR3 in amino acids: CASRTVGIGDTQYF. CDR3 coding DNA: TGCGCCAGCCGGACCGTGGGGATTGGGGATACGCAGTATTTT.